The present T cell receptor (beta chain) was sequenced within a study of fetal regulatory T cell absence and autoimmunity (TCRdb year 2017). Turning to the overall study: Exocrine pancreas autoimmunity was observed in the IPEX patients in the absence of clinical diabetes. The research as a whole found: Compared with cord blood, the pancreas TCR compartment showed significant oligoclonal enrichment, and some top clones were enriched more than 85-fold. The oligoclonal enrichment was interpreted as supporting antigen-driven autoimmunity in the pancreas before birth in IPEX syndrome. TRB gene family usage was broadly similar between cord blood and pancreas, resembling published neonatal and adult repertoires.

Taken from the germline V gene (reference sequence), the CDR1 and CDR2 loops are GTSNPN and SVGIG. The CDR3 measures 12 amino acids from cysteine to phenylalanine. Just CDR3 DNA is preserved here, 36 bases in frame from base 1. The V and J ends are trimmed by 3 bases and 4 bases, leaving 9 bases between them. On the immunoSEQ human TCRbeta survey platform, a two-step multiplex PCR amplified and barcoded the TCRbeta CDR3 regions. Libraries were sequenced on Illumina instruments, with IgH sequenced in parallel from the same samples. Regarding the original processing steps: To remove PCR and sequencing errors, raw reads were filtered against the IMGT V, D, J definitions and then binned using a nearest-neighbor algorithm. Clones were defined by identical nucleotide sequence; differential abundance between tissues used per-clone Fisher exact tests with pFDR threshold p<0.01. Clones with frequencies too low for statistical inference were excluded by a minimum inclusion filter of 10 in either sample. The immunoSEQ Analyzer was used for pairwise clonal comparisons, while IMGT tools were used to assess gene family usage. The immuneACCESS repertoire file appears here via TCRdb, limited to in-frame rearrangements. These files lack a portion of the clones; in checked studies, under half of the deficit traces to unresolved V genes, and the cause of the others is not known. The V and J calls and clone size were taken over from that table, and D and trimming were inferred from the DNA. For this sample the table gives roughly 95,000 clones, of which more than 70% were detected only once. The ten most abundant clones make up less than 2.5% of the sample.

Turning to this clone: Its antigen is still unknown. Base qualities are missing; no much larger clone stands one base away.

Genomic DNA obtained from frozen pancreas tissue was processed for repertoire sequencing. The DNeasy Blood and Tissue Kit was used to extract roughly 1.8-3.3 ug of genomic DNA from umbilical cord blood or frozen pancreas. The chain is assembled from TRBV30 and TRBJ1-1; too little of a D gene remains to name it. This TCR was recovered from a male donor with IPEX syndrome. Sequences were obtained from pancreas tissue. The nucleotides are TGTGCCTGGAGATTCCGGGGCACTGAAGCTTTCTTT. Translated, it gives CAWRFRGTEAFF.